These 25 T cell receptor beta chains originate from one sample sequenced in a study of low-dose radiotherapy and immunotherapy resistance in tumors. Gene-specific TRAV and TRBV primers were used for first-strand cDNA, covering alpha and beta chains. Amplification, which lasted 15 to 20 PCR cycles, used a constant-region primer and V-primer adapter to amplify TCRs. MiXCR was run by TCRdb on the reads, yielding one entry per CDR3 protein. Of under 90,000 distinct CDR3 sequences listed, roughly a sixth are singletons. Time point here: before trial treatment. Here the sequenced sample was PBMCs, taken before treatment. These receptors came from a male donor with prostate cancer.

This clonotype was detected ten times or more. The rearrangement uses TRBV11-2 and TRBJ2-1; 7 bases map to TRBD1. The CDR3 covers 11 residues. Germline CDR1 SGHAT, CDR2 FQNNGV. Unmatched junction bases numbered 6, after V lost 5 bases and J lost 14 bases. The chain's CDR3 is CASSRTGEEFF. CDR3 in DNA: TGTGCCAGCAGCCGGACAGGCGAAGAGTTCTTC.

There are a few counts of this clonotype. The chain joins TRBV10-3 to TRBJ2-1, with D uncertain. The CDR3 has 15 amino acids. From germline, CDR1 is ENHRY and CDR2 SYGVKD. CDR3 loop: CISESSYISYNEQFF. In nucleotides, the CDR3 is TGTATCAGTGAGTCGAGCTATATCTCCTACAATGAGCAGTTCTTC.

Many counts were recorded for this clonotype. The gene calls are TRBV6-8 and TRBJ2-5; D may be TRBD1 (5 bases). Trimming left V 5 bases short and J 2 bases short, with 12 bases between. Germline assignment: CDR1 MNHGY and CDR2 SAAAGT. The CDR3 runs 14 residues. CDR3 coding DNA: TGTGCCAGCAGTGAGAGCCAGGGTCAAGAGACCCAGTACTTC. It yields the protein CASSESQGQETQYF.

V usage is TRBV20-1 and J usage is TRBJ2-4; the match to TRBD2 covers 9 bases. The CDR3 runs to 16 residues. With V trimmed by 1 base and J by 2 bases, 6 bases remained unmatched. The V gene's germline CDR1 is DFQATT and CDR2 SNEGSKA (reference sequence). The CDR3 DNA follows: TGCAGTGCTAGAGGCGGGGGGGCTCATTCCAAAAACATTCAGTACTTC. It translates to CSARGGGAHSKNIQYF.

In this sample, this clonotype turned up many times. This sequence joins TRBV6-2 or TRBV6-3 and TRBJ2-7, with D possibly being TRBD1 (6 bases). The CDR3 contains 16 residues. Germline assignment: CDR1 MNHEY and CDR2 SVGEGT. V was clipped by 4 bases and J by 4 bases, with 20 bases between them. The CDR3 loop reads CASSLGQRDGFYEQYF. The CDR3 bases are TGTGCCAGCAGTTTGGGACAACGGGACGGCTTTTACGAGCAGTACTTC.

This clonotype was counted ten times or more. The chain carries TRBV12-3 or TRBV12-4 and TRBJ2-2, with 9 nucleotides matching TRBD2. The CDR3 is 14 amino acids. The J segment lost 7 bases and the V segment lost 4 bases, leaving 4 bases of the junction unmatched. DNA for the CDR3: TGTGCCAGCAGTTGGCTAGCGGGGATCGGGGAGCTGTTTTTT. Encoded protein: CASSWLAGIGELFF.

Ten or more counts support this clonotype. The J gene is TRBJ1-2, the V gene TRBV20-1; 9 positions match TRBD1. Germline V gives CDR1 DFQATT, CDR2 SNEGSKA (reference sequence). The CDR3 spans 14 residues. V lost 6 bases to trimming and J lost 6 bases; unmatched junction nucleotides: 11. The CDR3 loop is CSAPPRTGADGYTF. The CDR3 DNA reads as TGCAGTGCCCCTCCCCGGACAGGGGCCGATGGCTACACCTTC.

This clonotype showed up many times. The chain has TRBV29-1 and TRBJ1-4, with a weak D call TRBD1 (5 bases). The germline CDR1 and CDR2 sequences are SQVTM and ANQGSEA. The V end was cut by 3 bases, the J end by 7 bases, with 9 bases between. The length of the CDR3 is 12 residues. The CDR3 DNA sequence: TGCAGCGTTGATGGGGGGAGTGAAAAACTGTTTTTT. Protein: CSVDGGSEKLFF.

This clonotype was observed at least ten times. The rearrangement uses TRBV7-9 and TRBJ2-1, with 8 nucleotides matching TRBD2. Germline CDR1 reads SEHNR; CDR2 reads FQNEAQ (reference sequence). The CDR3 covers 16 residues. V trimming: 5 bases; J trimming: 7 bases; junction bases outside the gene matches: 13. The CDR3 coding sequence is TGTGCCAGCAGCACCAGGGACGGGGGGGCCCGGAATGAGCAGTTCTTC. Protein: CASSTRDGGARNEQFF.

This clonotype was detected only a few times. The chain recombines TRBV7-9 with TRBJ1-1; D is ambiguous. CDR1 and CDR2 (germline): SEHNR, FQNEAQ (reference sequence). The CDR3 loop spans 12 amino acids. Trimming cost V 2 bases and J 6 bases, with 7 bases left between them. CDR3 amino acids: CASSLQDPEAFF. The CDR3 coding sequence is TGTGCCAGCAGCTTACAGGATCCTGAAGCTTTCTTT. Using reference TRBV7-9 and TRBJ1-1 for the parts outside the CDR3, the full variable domain is DTGVSQNPRHKITKRGQNVTFRCDPISEHNRLYWYRQTLGQGPEFLTYFQNEAQLEKSRLLSDRFSAERPKGSFSTLEIQRTEQGDSAMYLCASSLQDPEAFFGQGTRLTVV.

This clonotype was picked up many times. In DNA, the CDR3 is TGCAGCGTTGTCAAGGACATGAACACTGAAGCTTTCTTT. Amino acid sequence: CSVVKDMNTEAFF. This sequence joins TRBV29-1 and TRBJ1-1; D is possibly TRBD1 (5 bases). This CDR3 is 13 amino acids long. V was clipped by 4 bases and J by 0 bases, with 9 bases between them. Germline CDR1 and CDR2: SQVTM and ANQGSEA.

This clonotype was counted many times. This chain joins TRBV5-1 and TRBJ2-6; D remains ambiguous. In germline, CDR1 is SGHRS, CDR2 YFSETQ. The CDR3 contains 18 residues. V dropped 0 bases and J dropped 0 bases, with 13 bases sitting between them. This chain's CDR3 is CASSLAGWLNSGANVLTF. The CDR3 bases are TGCGCCAGCAGCTTGGCTGGGTGGCTCAACTCTGGGGCCAACGTCCTGACTTTC.

Remarks on this clonotype: This likely traces to a read error, being one base from a far larger clone. The V call is TRBV26, the J call TRBJ2-3. TRBV26 is a documented pseudogene. CDR3 length: 14 residues. CDR3 in DNA: TGTGCCACCAGTGATAGTTGGCACACAGATACGCAGTATTTT. Residues: CATSDSWHTDTQYF.

This clonotype appeared many times. The chain joins TRBV5-1 to TRBJ2-7; the D gene is possibly TRBD2 (5 bases). CDR3 length: 13 amino acids. V lost 4 bases and J lost 0, with 8 bases in between. Germline CDR1 SGHRS, CDR2 YFSETQ. The CDR3 bases are TGCGCCAGCAGCCTGACTACCTCCTACGAGCAGTACTTC. It codes for CASSLTTSYEQYF.

There are many counts of this clonotype. The chain is built from TRBV3-1 and TRBJ1-2; perhaps TRBD1 as D (5 bases). V lost 3 bases and J 4 bases, leaving 15 bases between the germline ends. The CDR3 length is 15 residues. Germline CDR1 and CDR2: LGHDT and YNNKEL (reference sequence). CDR3 nucleotides: TGTGCCAGCAGCCAGGGGACCGGCCTCGGCTATGGCTACACCTTC. Translating it yields CASSQGTGLGYGYTF.

This clonotype was seen ten or more times. The chain carries TRBV19 and TRBJ2-7; D is possibly TRBD2 (5 bases). The V end was cut by 7 bases, the J end by 3 bases, with 10 bases between. CDR1 and CDR2 (germline): LNHDA, SQIVND (reference sequence). The CDR3 covers 12 residues. CDR3 DNA sequence: TGTGCCAGTACGGGAACTGGCTACGAGCAGTACTTC. It codes for CASTGTGYEQYF.

This clonotype was seen at least ten times. This chain joins TRBV6-2 or TRBV6-3 and TRBJ2-1, with TRBD2 matching 7 bases. There are 17 residues in the CDR3. Germline loops: CDR1 MNHEY, CDR2 SVGEGT. V lost 3 bases to trimming and J lost 2 bases; unmatched junction nucleotides: 10. CDR3 residues: CASSYVVGRGAYNEQFF. Written as DNA, the CDR3 is TGTGCCAGCAGTTATGTGGTTGGTCGGGGGGCCTACAATGAGCAGTTCTTC.

This clonotype was recorded many times. V and J are TRBV2 and TRBJ2-7; D is unclear. This CDR3 spans 12 amino acids. Trimming took off 2 bases at V and 7 bases at J, with 9 bases between the two ends. In germline, CDR1 is SNHLY, CDR2 FYNNEI. The CDR3 DNA reads TGTGCCAGCAGTGAAATAGGGCGGGAGCAGTACTTC. Translating gives CASSEIGREQYF. Full variable domain (remainder filled in from reference TRBV2 and TRBJ2-7): EPEVTQTPSHQVTQMGQEVILRCVPISNHLYFYWYRQILGQKVEFLVSFYNNEISEKSEIFDDQFSVERPDGSNFTLKIRSTKLEDSAMYFCASSEIGREQYFGPGTRLTVT.

Many counts were recorded for this clonotype. The chain employs TRBV29-1 and TRBJ2-7; D gene ambiguous. Between the trimmed V and J ends, which lost 1 base and 5 bases, there was a span of 12 bases. The CDR3 consists of 13 residues. Germline loops: CDR1 SQVTM, CDR2 ANQGSEA. The CDR3 DNA is TGCAGCGTTGAAGCAGGAAGATTAGACGAGCAGTACTTC. This sequence encodes CSVEAGRLDEQYF.

This clonotype was found many times. The chain recombines TRBV29-1 with TRBJ2-6; 8 bases are shared with TRBD1. With V trimmed by 1 base and J by 2 bases, 10 bases remained unmatched. The CDR3 covers 18 residues. CDR1 is SQVTM, CDR2 ANQGSEA, per germline. The CDR3 loop is CSVEVAGSGGAGANVLTF. CDR3 DNA sequence: TGCAGCGTTGAAGTGGCCGGGTCAGGGGGCGCTGGGGCCAACGTCCTGACTTTC. The full variable domain, completed using reference TRBV29-1 and TRBJ2-6, is SAVISQKPSRDICQRGTSLTIQCQVDSQVTMMFWYRQQPGQSLTLIATANQGSEATYESGFVIDKFPISRPNLTFSTLTVSNMSPEDSSIYLCSVEVAGSGGAGANVLTFGAGSRLTVL.

Comment on this clonotype: A single base is all that separates this from a far larger clone, so a read error is likely. The V gene is TRBV7-9, the J gene TRBJ2-1; 8 bases are a match to TRBD2. This CDR3 contains 14 residues. Germline V lookup: CDR1 SEHNR, CDR2 FQNEAQ (reference sequence). The CDR3 protein is CPSSSGLELDEQFF. Written as DNA, the CDR3 is TGTCCCAGCAGCTCGGGACTAGAGTTGGATGAGCAGTTCTTC.

Turning to this clonotype: With a far larger clone one base away, a read error is the likely cause. The chain carries TRBV6-5 and TRBJ1-5, with 7 bases fitting TRBD1. Looked up from germline, CDR1 is MNHEY and CDR2 is SVGAGI. The CDR3 has 16 residues. J lost 5 bases, V lost 0 bases, and 7 bases had no gene match. The CDR3 protein is CASSYSATGSDQPQHF. The CDR3 DNA follows: TGTGCCAGCAGTTACTCGGCGACAGGGTCAGATCAGCCCCAGCATTTT.

Many counts were recorded for this clonotype. This chain joins TRBV11-2 and TRBJ2-1; D is possibly TRBD1 or TRBD2 (5 bases each). The germline V gene has CDR1 SGHAT and CDR2 FQNNGV. V gave up 5 bases and J gave up 9 bases, with 14 bases separating them. The CDR3 covers 13 residues. Written as DNA, the CDR3 is TGTGCCAGCAGCACGGGACCGGCCGGTGAGCAGTTCTTC. Encoded protein: CASSTGPAGEQFF.

In its sample, this clonotype was seen many times. V gene TRBV24-1 combines with J gene TRBJ1-5; 9 nucleotides line up with TRBD1. Per germline, CDR1 KGHDR and CDR2 SFDVKD. This CDR3 is built from 19 residues. The J segment lost 1 base and the V segment lost 3 bases, leaving 12 bases of the junction unmatched. For the CDR3, the DNA is TGTGCCACCAGTGATCTCCGGGACAGGGAGTCCGGGAGCAATCAGCCCCAGCATTTT. This sequence encodes CATSDLRDRESGSNQPQHF.

This clonotype was counted ten times or more. CDR3 residues: CASSLVSGVDTGELFF. Here the CDR3 DNA reads TGCGCCAGCAGCTTGGTTTCCGGGGTGGACACCGGGGAGCTGTTTTTT. The chain links TRBV5-1 to TRBJ2-2; tentative D call: TRBD2 (5 bases). This CDR3 is 16 amino acids long. Between the trimmed V and J ends, which lost 0 bases and 3 bases, there was a span of 12 bases. The V gene's germline CDR1 is SGHRS and CDR2 YFSETQ.